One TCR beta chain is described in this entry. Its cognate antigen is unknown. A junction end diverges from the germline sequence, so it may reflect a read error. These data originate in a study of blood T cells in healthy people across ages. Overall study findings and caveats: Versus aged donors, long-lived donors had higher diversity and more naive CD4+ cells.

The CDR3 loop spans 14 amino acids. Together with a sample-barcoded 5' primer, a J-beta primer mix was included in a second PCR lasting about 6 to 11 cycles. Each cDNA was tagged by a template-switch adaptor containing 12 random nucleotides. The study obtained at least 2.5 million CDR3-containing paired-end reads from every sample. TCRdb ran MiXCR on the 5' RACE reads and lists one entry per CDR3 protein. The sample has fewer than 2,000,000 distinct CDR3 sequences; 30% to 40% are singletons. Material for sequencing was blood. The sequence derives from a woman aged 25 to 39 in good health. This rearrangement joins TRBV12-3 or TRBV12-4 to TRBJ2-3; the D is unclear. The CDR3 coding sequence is TGTGCCAGCAGACTGAATGTGGGCGCAGATGCGCAGTATTTT. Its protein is CASRLNVGADAQYF.